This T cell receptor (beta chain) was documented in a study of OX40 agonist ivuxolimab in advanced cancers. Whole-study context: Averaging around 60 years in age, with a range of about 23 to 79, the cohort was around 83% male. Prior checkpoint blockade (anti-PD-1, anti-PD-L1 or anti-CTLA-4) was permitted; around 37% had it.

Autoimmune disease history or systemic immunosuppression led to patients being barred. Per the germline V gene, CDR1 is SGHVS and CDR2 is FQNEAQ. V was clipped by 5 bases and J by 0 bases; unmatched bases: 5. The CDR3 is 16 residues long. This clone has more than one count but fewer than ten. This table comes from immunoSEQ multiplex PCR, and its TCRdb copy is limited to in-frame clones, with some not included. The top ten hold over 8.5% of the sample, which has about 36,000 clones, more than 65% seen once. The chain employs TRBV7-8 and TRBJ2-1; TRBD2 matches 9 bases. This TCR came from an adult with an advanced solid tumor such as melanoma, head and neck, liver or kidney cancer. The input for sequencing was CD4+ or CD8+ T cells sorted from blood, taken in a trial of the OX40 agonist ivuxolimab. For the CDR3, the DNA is TGTGCCAGCAGCGTAGGCGGGGGGGCCTCCTACAATGAGCAGTTCTTC. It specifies CASSVGGGASYNEQFF.